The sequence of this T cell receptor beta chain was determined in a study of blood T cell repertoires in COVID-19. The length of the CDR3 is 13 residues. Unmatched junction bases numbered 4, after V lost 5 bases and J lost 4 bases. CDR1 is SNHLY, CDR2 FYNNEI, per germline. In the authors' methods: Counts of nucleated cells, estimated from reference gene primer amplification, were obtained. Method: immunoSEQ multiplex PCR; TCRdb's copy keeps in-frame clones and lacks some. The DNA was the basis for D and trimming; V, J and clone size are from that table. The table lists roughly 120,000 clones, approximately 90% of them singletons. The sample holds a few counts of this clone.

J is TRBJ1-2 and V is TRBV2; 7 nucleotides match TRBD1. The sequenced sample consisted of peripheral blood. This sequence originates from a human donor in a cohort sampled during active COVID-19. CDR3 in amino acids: CASSQDRIYGYTF. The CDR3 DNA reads TGTGCCAGCAGTCAGGACAGGATCTATGGCTACACCTTC.